These T cell receptor beta chains were read from a single sample in a study of T cell responses to AZD1222 COVID-19 vaccine. This table comes from immunoSEQ multiplex PCR, and its TCRdb copy is limited to in-frame clones, with some not included. The sample carries fewer than 95,000 clones, roughly nine tenths recorded once. Sequencing used peripheral blood, obtained on day 0 of AZD1222 vaccination. All receptors derive from an adult in good health. Each CDR3 is given with its conserved first and last residue.

v_gene | CDR3aa
TRBV6-6 | CASSEQGGEKLFF
TRBV5-4 | CASSETSGRVSDTQYF
TRBV11-3 | CASSLGRATEAFF
TRBV28 | CASRPRGLRAKNIQYF
TRBV3-1/TRBV3-2 | CASSKQGTEAFF
TRBV30 | CAWSGSSGSGAGELFF
TRBV6-6 | CASSYSGTTYNEQFF
TRBV6-5 | CASSWTSRYEQYF
TRBV7-9 | CASSLARDLGQPQHF
TRBV19 | CASSIPQGTNQPQHF
TRBV10-1 | CAGKRGGTNEKLFF
TRBV7-9 | CASSRTTSPSSYNEQFF
TRBV19 | CATQTGTGGTYEQYF
TRBV3-1/TRBV3-2 | CASSQEGAYEQYF
TRBV5-1 | CASSLVGQEIF
TRBV14 | CASSQLTGISAYEQYF
TRBV5-4 | CASSLDAGVNTEAFF
TRBV29-1 | CSVERQGDYGYTF
TRBV7-3 | CASSVPSSGGTSGSLCNEQFF
TRBV11-2 | CASRTGRAEKLFF
TRBV10-1 | CASSSGHYEQYF
TRBV5-8 | CASSSGTSGSVDTNEQFF
TRBV5-4 | CASSGSGMGVDGYTF
TRBV15 | CATSRDAAGDQPQHF
TRBV27 | CASSPAGGQGPYNEQFF
TRBV10-1 | CASSESGHCEQYF
TRBV27 | CASSPSRYQETQYF
TRBV6-6 | CASSSGGWAGTEAFF
TRBV6-5 | CASSSDLADEQYF
TRBV7-9 | CASSFDNYGYTF
TRBV3-1/TRBV3-2 | CASSQDLTSDTQYF
TRBV7-9 | CASSLGGTIHIKETQYF
TRBV30 | CAWTAGSNSPLHF
TRBV4-1 | CASSQVAVAPGASYNEQFF
TRBV9 | CASSSSSGSSYEQYF
TRBV6-5 | CASSYYTGAYEQYF
TRBV5-1 | CASSWGQGARDEQFF
TRBV9 | CASSVGGGTYEQYF
TRBV7-6 | CASSLDDGSADTQYF
TRBV5-1 | CASSGSGSSYEQYF
TRBV18 | CASSPPRAENYEQYF
TRBV7-9 | CASSDKGRDTQYF